This TCR beta chain appears in the sequencing data of a study of identical twins. TCRdb processed the 5' RACE reads anew with MiXCR; each CDR3 protein has one entry. The sample lists 570,000 or so distinct CDR3 sequences, approximately 10% seen once, with more than 2.5% in the top ten. The ends were cut back, 6 bases at V and 6 bases at J, with 9 bases in the middle. The CDR3 totals 11 residues. Germline lookup yields CDR1 ENHRY and CDR2 SYGVKD. Points from the study as a whole: For cord blood, abundant beta clonotypes had fewer insertions, unlike memory repertoires, which showed none. Invariant MAIT and iNKT cells are populations that could partly confound zero-insertion analyses.

As to this clonotype: Its antigen is as yet unknown.

These data were likewise used in another study, on yellow fever vaccine responses in identical twins.

The clonotype comes from a woman between 18 and 30 years old in good health. The chain carries TRBV10-3 and TRBJ2-7, with a possible D match to TRBD1 (5 bases). Sequencing input: PBMCs. The CDR3 nucleotides are TGTGCCATCAGAGAGACAGCCGAGCAGTACTTC. Translated, it gives CAIRETAEQYF.